This is a list of T cell receptor beta chains from one sample in a study of T cells after yellow fever vaccination. TCRdb called the 5' RACE reads again in MiXCR, with one record for every CDR3 protein. The sample holds under 95,000 distinct CDR3 sequences; 7.3% are singletons and the top ten take over 25%. The sample was CD8+ T cells sorted from PBMCs, taken around 10 days after the first yellow fever vaccination. These receptor sequences come from a man younger than 35 who received the YFV17D yellow fever vaccine. CDR3s include the opening cysteine and the closing phenylalanine or tryptophan. The D gene is left open where the match is weak. Clone size appears in some rows only: once, few, many, or a class for an expanded clone.

cdr3_nt: TGTGCCAGCAGTCCCCGGGAGGGGGGGCGATCGTTCTTC
cdr3_aa: CASSPREGGRSFF
d_call: TRBD2
v_call: TRBV12-3/TRBV12-4
j_call: TRBJ2-1
clone_size: NA

cdr3_nt: TGTGCCACCAGTGATTTATCAGGGATGGGTGAGCAGTTCTTC
cdr3_aa: CATSDLSGMGEQFF
d_call: NA
v_call: TRBV24-1
j_call: TRBJ2-1
clone_size: many

cdr3_nt: TGTGCCAGCAGCCCTACAGGTAAAGCATCCTACGAGCAGTACTTC
cdr3_aa: CASSPTGKASYEQYF
d_call: NA
v_call: TRBV7-9
j_call: TRBJ2-7
clone_size: many

cdr3_nt: TGTGCCAGTAGTATAGGTAAGGAGGACGAGCAGTACTTC
cdr3_aa: CASSIGKEDEQYF
d_call: NA
v_call: TRBV19
j_call: TRBJ2-7
clone_size: NA

cdr3_nt: TGCGCCAGCAGCTTGGGACAGGGAGTCGTCTGGATGAACACTGAAGCTTTCTTT
cdr3_aa: CASSLGQGVVWMNTEAFF
d_call: TRBD1
v_call: TRBV5-1
j_call: TRBJ1-1
clone_size: NA

cdr3_nt: TGTGCCAGCAGCACCACAGGCCCCACAGATACGCAGTATTTT
cdr3_aa: CASSTTGPTDTQYF
d_call: NA
v_call: TRBV7-6
j_call: TRBJ2-3
clone_size: many

cdr3_nt: TGTGCCAGCAGCCTAAGCCTGGGGGGGTCCACTGAAGCTTTCTTT
cdr3_aa: CASSLSLGGSTEAFF
d_call: NA
v_call: TRBV6-2/TRBV6-3
j_call: TRBJ1-1
clone_size: NA

cdr3_nt: TGTGCCAGCAGAAAGAAAGGGGAAGAGACCCAGTACTTC
cdr3_aa: CASRKKGEETQYF
d_call: NA
v_call: TRBV14
j_call: TRBJ2-5
clone_size: few

cdr3_nt: TGTGCCAGCAGTTTCCGGGGGGATGAGCAGTTCTTC
cdr3_aa: CASSFRGDEQFF
d_call: TRBD2
v_call: TRBV6-5
j_call: TRBJ2-1
clone_size: NA

cdr3_nt: TGTGCCAGCAGCTTAGGTGCGGAGCTTACGTGGGCGCCCCTCCACTTT
cdr3_aa: CASSLGAELTWAPLHF
d_call: NA
v_call: TRBV7-2
j_call: TRBJ1-6
clone_size: many

cdr3_nt: TGTGCTAGCAGTTACCAGGGGAGGACCGGGGAGCTGTTTTTT
cdr3_aa: CASSYQGRTGELFF
d_call: NA
v_call: TRBV6-5
j_call: TRBJ2-2
clone_size: many

cdr3_nt: TGTGCCAGCAGCACCTTACAGGGGTGGCATGAAAAACTGTTTTTT
cdr3_aa: CASSTLQGWHEKLFF
d_call: TRBD1
v_call: TRBV7-9
j_call: TRBJ1-4
clone_size: many

cdr3_nt: TGTGCCACCAGCAGAGAGGGAAACACCATATATTTT
cdr3_aa: CATSREGNTIYF
d_call: NA
v_call: TRBV15
j_call: TRBJ1-3
clone_size: many